This T cell receptor beta chain was profiled in a study of technical replicates of blood from a few donors. The protocol was immunoSEQ multiplex PCR, while the TCRdb copy is restricted to in-frame clones and leaves out a portion. The data contain 45,000 to 55,000 clones, 85% to 95% of them singletons. The CDR3 sequence is 16 residues long. Germline V gene lookup returns CDR1 WSHSY and CDR2 SAAADI. V lost 5 bases and J 0 bases, leaving 14 bases between the germline ends. Sequencing was done on a sample of T cells isolated from PBMCs. The rearrangement uses TRBV10-2 and TRBJ1-3; D may be TRBD1 (5 bases). The sequence was collected from a human donor in good health. The CDR3, as DNA: TGCGCCAGCAGTTCACAGGCGTCTATCTCTGGAAACACCATATATTTT. Its translation: CASSSQASISGNTIYF.